This T cell receptor (beta chain) emerged from a study of blood T cell repertoires in COVID-19. At the level of the study: Acute-phase and convalescent COVID-19 samples originated in the United States, Italy and Spain. Sources were T cells, B-cell-depleted T cells, or PBMCs; the material itself was cDNA or gDNA.

In the authors' methods: Amplified reference gene primers provided the basis for estimating nucleated cell counts. The data were produced by immunoSEQ multiplex PCR, yet TCRdb's version contains in-frame clones alone and is incomplete. V, J and clone size reflect that table, while D and trimming were determined from the DNA. The sample lists under 300,000 clones, approximately 85% occurring once. V was shortened by 2 bases and J by 0 bases, with 12 bases between the two germline ends. Germline V gene sequence: CDR1 SGHNT, CDR2 YYREEE (reference sequence). The CDR3 spans 16 residues. This rearrangement joins TRBV5-4 to TRBJ2-1, with TRBD1 as a possible D gene (6 bases). The clonotype comes from a human donor in a cohort sampled during active COVID-19. Sequenced sample: peripheral blood. In nucleotides, the CDR3 is TGTGCCAGCAGCTTAGGGACACTTGGCTCCTACAATGAGCAGTTCTTC. Its translation is CASSLGTLGSYNEQFF.